This T cell receptor beta chain was sequenced in a study of blood T cell repertoires in COVID-19. Per the authors' pipeline: Reference gene primers were amplified, and this amplification served to estimate nucleated cell counts. Assay used: immunoSEQ multiplex PCR; TCRdb lists only in-frame clones, some missing. V and J calls and clone size are given by that table; D and trimming were obtained from the DNA. Of 150,000 to 200,000 clones detected, 80% to 90% appear once; the ten largest clones hold 8% to 10%. Sequenced input: peripheral blood. This TCR was recovered from a man aged 55 to 70 with acute or convalescent COVID-19.

CDR3 sequence: CASSLNWGGTGTEAFF. For the CDR3, the DNA is TGTGCCAGCAGCCTCAATTGGGGCGGGACGGGCACTGAAGCTTTCTTT. V usage is TRBV3-1 (or the pseudogene TRBV3-2) and J usage is TRBJ1-1, with D perhaps TRBD1 (5 bases). Germline V gives CDR1 LGHDT, CDR2 YNNKEL (reference sequence). CDR3 size: 16 residues. V was clipped by 4 bases and J by 4 bases, with 19 bases between them.